Listed below are T cell receptor beta chains from one sample, sequenced in a study of OX40 agonist ivuxolimab in advanced cancers. The assay was immunoSEQ multiplex PCR, and TCRdb's table has in-frame clones only and misses some. Among tens of thousands of clones listed, more than 70% were seen once. The sequencing used CD4+ or CD8+ T cells sorted from blood, collected in a trial of the OX40 agonist ivuxolimab. These receptors were taken from an adult with an advanced solid tumor such as melanoma, head and neck, liver or kidney cancer. CDR3s include the opening cysteine and the closing phenylalanine or tryptophan. D genes are given only for firm matches. Some rows mark clone size as missing; the rest say once, few, many or name a class of expanded clone.

size,J,V,D,CDR3,DNA
-,TRBJ1-1,TRBV5-1,-,CASSLAPGLNTEAFF,TGCGCCAGCAGCTTGGCCCCGGGCTTGAACACTGAAGCTTTCTTT
-,TRBJ2-7,TRBV6-5,-,CASSYSGRAYEQYF,TGTGCCAGCAGTTACTCAGGCAGAGCCTACGAGCAGTACTTC
-,TRBJ2-5,TRBV2,TRBD1,CASSVDRGQETQYF,TGTGCCAGCAGCGTTGACAGGGGCCAAGAGACCCAGTACTTC
few,TRBJ2-2,TRBV7-6,-,CASSPQDFRELFF,TGTGCCAGCAGCCCGCAGGATTTCCGGGAGCTGTTTTTT
few,TRBJ2-2,TRBV6-5,-,CASSYRSTAGELFF,TGTGCCAGCAGTTACAGGTCCACAGCGGGGGAGCTGTTTTTT
-,TRBJ2-7,TRBV30,-,CAWSTDGVTEYF,TGTGCCTGGAGTACGGACGGGGTCACCGAGTACTTC
-,TRBJ1-4,TRBV5-1,-,CASSYRQVGGDEKLFF,TGCGCCAGCAGCTACCGACAGGTCGGGGGTGATGAAAAACTGTTTTTT
-,TRBJ2-7,TRBV18,-,CASSPDALRSYEQYF,TGTGCCAGCTCACCCGACGCACTACGTTCCTACGAGCAGTACTTC
-,TRBJ2-3,TRBV11-2,-,CASSPQRDTQYF,TGTGCCAGCAGCCCCCAAAGGGATACGCAGTATTTT
once,TRBJ2-3,TRBV5-1,-,CASSFGGVGADTQYF,TGCGCCAGCAGCTTTGGTGGGGTAGGGGCAGATACGCAGTATTTT
-,TRBJ2-1,TRBV5-1,-,CASSKPQGNEQFF,TGCGCCAGCAGCAAGCCGCAGGGGAATGAGCAGTTCTTC
-,TRBJ2-7,TRBV7-8,-,CASSSKLYEQYF,TGTGCCAGCAGCTCGAAATTATACGAGCAGTACTTC
-,TRBJ2-7,TRBV6-5,TRBD1,CASSDRDRYYEQYF,TGTGCCAGCAGTGACCGGGACAGATACTACGAGCAGTACTTC
-,TRBJ2-5,TRBV7-5,-,CARSLNYVTPDETQYF,TGTGCCAGAAGCCTAAATTACGTGACCCCCGACGAGACCCAGTACTTC
-,TRBJ2-1,TRBV9,TRBD1,CASSVGPGQGVGEQFF,TGTGCCAGCAGCGTAGGGCCGGGGCAGGGGGTTGGTGAGCAGTTCTTC
-,TRBJ2-6,TRBV4-2,TRBD2,CASSQDFAGGIGANVLTF,TGTGCCAGCAGCCAAGATTTTGCGGGGGGCATTGGGGCCAACGTCCTGACTTTC
few,TRBJ2-1,TRBV11-1,-,CASSLDPGSEQFF,TGTGCCAGCAGCTTAGATCCTGGGAGTGAGCAGTTCTTC
-,TRBJ2-5,TRBV7-6,TRBD1,CASSTGTGPQETQYF,TGTGCCAGCAGCACAGGGACAGGTCCCCAAGAGACCCAGTACTTC
-,TRBJ2-1,TRBV4-2,-,CASSQGGAYSYNEQFF,TGTGCCAGCAGCCAGGGCGGAGCCTACTCCTACAATGAGCAGTTCTTC
once,TRBJ1-5,TRBV28,TRBD1,CASRTGGGQPQHF,TGTGCCAGCAGAACAGGGGGTGGTCAGCCCCAGCATTTT
-,TRBJ2-5,TRBV11-1,TRBD1,CASSSTGAPSGETQYF,TGTGCCAGCAGCTCAACAGGGGCCCCGTCTGGGGAGACCCAGTACTTC
-,TRBJ1-4,TRBV6-7,-,CASSYSQGLNEKLFF,TGTGCCAGCAGTTACTCACAGGGCCTTAATGAAAAACTGTTTTTT
-,TRBJ2-1,TRBV7-2,-,CASSLQSFSYNEQFF,TGTGCCAGCAGCCTACAATCCTTCTCCTACAATGAGCAGTTCTTC
-,TRBJ2-7,TRBV7-8,-,CASNDALEVAHYEQYF,TGTGCCAGCAACGATGCGTTGGAGGTCGCTCACTACGAGCAGTACTTC
-,TRBJ1-1,TRBV5-1,-,CASSLVGTEYTEAFF,TGCGCCAGCAGCTTGGTTGGGACTGAGTACACTGAAGCTTTCTTT
-,TRBJ1-5,TRBV2,-,CASIKDSNQPQHF,TGTGCCAGCATTAAGGACAGCAATCAGCCCCAGCATTTT
-,TRBJ2-1,TRBV5-4,-,CASSLDGYSYNEQFF,TGTGCCAGCAGCTTGGACGGGTACTCCTACAATGAGCAGTTCTTC
-,TRBJ2-5,TRBV9,TRBD2,CASTRGLGLNFLAGGQETQYF,TGTGCCAGCACCAGGGGGTTGGGTCTAAATTTCCTAGCGGGGGGACAAGAGACCCAGTACTTC
-,TRBJ1-3,TRBV30,-,CAWSQEPGNTIYF,TGTGCCTGGAGTCAGGAACCTGGAAACACCATATATTTT
once,TRBJ1-1,TRBV10-3,TRBD1,CAIRDRDTEAFF,TGTGCCATCAGGGACAGGGACACTGAAGCTTTCTTT
-,TRBJ2-5,TRBV28,-,CASSSQRQRMGGTQYF,TGTGCCAGCAGTTCCCAACGACAGAGAATGGGGGGGACCCAGTACTTC
few,TRBJ2-3,TRBV10-3,-,CAIGTGQADTQYF,TGTGCCATCGGGACGGGGCAGGCAGATACGCAGTATTTT
once,TRBJ2-3,TRBV19,-,CASSTYGWLDTQYF,TGTGCCAGTAGTACCTATGGTTGGTTGGATACGCAGTATTTT